The 20 T cell receptor beta chains given below trace back to one sample, sequenced in a study of OX40 agonist ivuxolimab in advanced cancers. Using immunoSEQ multiplex PCR, the repertoire was profiled, and TCRdb retains in-frame clones only, with some absent. The profile shows over 60,000 clones, around 94% of them singletons. The material was CD4+ or CD8+ T cells sorted from blood, obtained in a trial of the OX40 agonist ivuxolimab. Receptors were obtained from an adult with an advanced solid tumor such as melanoma, head and neck, liver or kidney cancer.

The chain employs TRBV4-1 and TRBJ1-5, with 10 bases aligning to TRBD1. This CDR3 has 15 residues. V shed 4 bases, J shed 7 bases, and the junction held 7 bases outside the gene matches. Germline CDR1 is MGHRA and CDR2 is YSYEKL. The CDR3 region has the DNA TGCGCCAGCAGCCCGGGACAGGGGACGGAACAGCCCCAGCATTTT. It encodes CASSPGQGTEQPQHF.

The chain combines TRBV7-9 with TRBJ2-7; possible D gene TRBD2, 5 bases. Trimming removed 5 bases from V and 4 bases from J, with 15 bases in between. Per germline, CDR1 SEHNR and CDR2 FQNEAQ (reference sequence). There are 14 residues in the CDR3. The DNA for the CDR3 is TGTGCCAGCAGCCCCCCCCGGAGGATATACGAGCAGTACTTC. Amino acid sequence: CASSPPRRIYEQYF.

The sample holds one count of this clone. V is TRBV4-3 and J is TRBJ2-3; 10 bases align to TRBD1. Germline V gene data show CDR1 as LGHNA and CDR2 as YSLEER. The CDR3 consists of 15 residues. J gave up 2 bases and V 3 bases, and 2 bases lay outside the gene matches. DNA of the CDR3: TGCGCCAGCAGCCAGGGACAGGGGCTCACAGATACGCAGTATTTT. Protein product: CASSQGQGLTDTQYF.

This chain links TRBV6-6 with TRBJ2-7; D is uncertain. Germline V lookup: CDR1 MNHNY, CDR2 SVGAGI (reference sequence). The CDR3 is 14 residues long. Trimming stripped 2 bases from V and 10 bases from J, with 18 bases between. CDR3 in DNA: TGTGCCAGCAGTTACGATCGGACGGCAATGAGTCAGTACTTC. Translation: CASSYDRTAMSQYF.

The genes are TRBV4-1 and TRBJ2-7, with 7 bases aligning to TRBD2. J lost 3 bases, V lost 2 bases, and 4 bases had no gene match. Per germline, CDR1 MGHRA and CDR2 YSYEKL. The CDR3 totals 14 residues. CDR3 sequence (DNA): TGCGCCAGCAGCCAACCGGGGGGATACTACGAGCAGTACTTC. Translating it yields CASSQPGGYYEQYF.

The chain links TRBV5-6 to TRBJ2-1, with D possibly TRBD1 on 5 matching bases. CDR1 and CDR2 (germline): SGHDT, YYEEEE. The CDR3 is made up of 15 amino acids. Trimming cost V 4 bases and J 5 bases, with 16 bases left between them. Here the CDR3 DNA reads TGTGCCAGCAGCCTAGGCCAGGGTCCCAACAATGAGCAGTTCTTC. It yields the protein CASSLGQGPNNEQFF.

The chain carries TRBV4-1 and TRBJ2-7; 12 bases line up with TRBD2. This CDR3 is 16 amino acids long. Germline CDR1 is MGHRA and CDR2 is YSYEKL. Trimming removed 3 bases from V and 1 base from J; junction bases left unmatched: 4. This chain's CDR3 is CASSQGLAGPSYEQYF. DNA of the CDR3: TGCGCCAGCAGCCAGGGACTAGCGGGTCCTTCCTACGAGCAGTACTTC.

The chain is built from TRBV15 and TRBJ2-2; unclear D gene. The germline gives CDR1 LNHNV, CDR2 YYDKDF (reference sequence). This CDR3 is 11 amino acids long. Trimming took 6 bases from V and 5 from J, leaving 4 bases between them. The chain's CDR3 is CATRETGELFF. In nucleotides, the CDR3 is TGTGCCACCAGAGAGACCGGGGAGCTGTTTTTT.

The V call is TRBV7-3, the J call TRBJ2-1; no reliable D call. V was pared by 3 bases and J by 7 bases, with 16 bases between. This CDR3 has 15 amino acids. Germline V gene data show CDR1 as SGHTA and CDR2 as FQGTGA. The CDR3 is CASSFGAPAWNEQFF. The CDR3 nucleotides are TGTGCCAGCAGCTTTGGAGCACCGGCATGGAATGAGCAGTTCTTC.

The chain combines TRBV2 with TRBJ2-3, with 11 bases aligning to TRBD2. After removal of 5 bases from V and 4 bases from J, the junction contained 11 bases not matched to a gene. The CDR3 length is 17 residues. Per germline, CDR1 SNHLY and CDR2 FYNNEI. The CDR3 sequence: CASSRLAGLPPPDTQYF. The DNA of the CDR3 is TGTGCCAGCAGTAGACTAGCGGGACTCCCCCCCCCAGATACGCAGTATTTT.

The gene calls are TRBV5-1 and TRBJ2-1, with 11 bases matching TRBD1. Per germline, CDR1 SGHRS and CDR2 YFSETQ. This CDR3 has 16 amino acids. After removal of 4 bases from V and 4 bases from J, the junction contained 7 bases not matched to a gene. The CDR3 loop reads CASSISGTGGYNEQFF. The CDR3 nucleotides read TGCGCCAGCAGCATTTCCGGGACAGGGGGATACAATGAGCAGTTCTTC.

This clone was seen a single time. This chain links TRBV6-5 with TRBJ1-1, with a possible D match to TRBD1 (6 bases). The CDR3 spans 12 residues. Germline CDR1 and CDR2: MNHEY and SVGAGI. V dropped 5 bases and J dropped 7 bases, with 11 bases sitting between them. CDR3 DNA sequence: TGTGCCAGCAGTCAGGGGACCCTTGAAGCTTTCTTT. Translated: CASSQGTLEAFF.

CDR3 residues: CASRPGQAWVAFF. The DNA for the CDR3 is TGTGCCAGCAGACCGGGCCAAGCGTGGGTGGCTTTCTTT. The chain is built from TRBV6-5 and TRBJ1-1, with D hard to call. With 6 bases removed from V and 11 bases from J, the gap between germline ends came to 19 bases. The CDR3 has 13 residues. Germline V CDR1 and CDR2: MNHEY, SVGAGI.

V and J are TRBV19 and TRBJ2-1; TRBD2 matches at 8 bases. The CDR3 has 16 residues. The germline V gene has CDR1 LNHDA and CDR2 SQIVND (reference sequence). The trim removed 0 bases at V and 3 bases at J, leaving 4 bases unmatched. The CDR3 region is CASSIDEGTSYNEQFF. The DNA of the CDR3 is TGTGCCAGTAGTATAGATGAAGGGACTAGCTACAATGAGCAGTTCTTC. Full variable domain (remainder filled in from reference TRBV19 and TRBJ2-1): DGGITQSPKYLFRKEGQNVTLSCEQNLNHDAMYWYRQDPGQGLRLIYYSQIVNDFQKGDIAEGYSVSREKKESFPLTVTSAQKNPTAFYLCASSIDEGTSYNEQFFGPGTRLTVL.

V usage is TRBV7-2 and J usage is TRBJ2-7; 7 bases match TRBD2. Germline CDR1 reads SGHTA; CDR2 reads FQGNSA. J lost 2 bases, V lost 2 bases, and 6 bases had no gene match. There are 15 residues in the CDR3. Written as DNA, the CDR3 is TGTGCCAGCAGCTTAAGCGGCGGGAGAACCTACGAGCAGTACTTC. This encodes CASSLSGGRTYEQYF.

The genes are TRBV11-2 and TRBJ2-7; D is perhaps TRBD2 (7 bases). Trimming stripped 5 bases from V and 3 bases from J, with 14 bases between. CDR3 length equals 14 residues. Germline values: CDR1 SGHAT, CDR2 FQNNGV. CDR3 coding DNA: TGTGCCAGCAGCGCGGGGGCCGGCTTCTACGAGCAGTACTTC. Amino acids: CASSAGAGFYEQYF.

V is TRBV4-1 and J is TRBJ2-7, with TRBD1 matching over 7 bases. The germline V gene has CDR1 MGHRA and CDR2 YSYEKL. The CDR3 sequence is 14 residues long. Trimming cost V 3 bases and J 3 bases; bases outside gene matches: 5. CDR3 residues: CASSHLGGGYEQYF. The DNA for the CDR3 is TGCGCCAGCAGCCACCTAGGGGGCGGCTACGAGCAGTACTTC.

This clone was counted once. The J gene is TRBJ1-1, the V gene TRBV27; D may be TRBD1 (5 bases). With 3 bases removed from V and 3 bases from J, the gap between germline ends came to 23 bases. Germline V gene sequence: CDR1 MNHEY, CDR2 SMNVEV (reference sequence). The CDR3 loop spans 18 amino acids. In DNA, the CDR3 is TGTGCCAGCAGTTTGAGATCGGGGGTCCCCCGATTTTACACTGAAGCTTTCTTT. Protein sequence: CASSLRSGVPRFYTEAFF.

V and J are TRBV5-1 and TRBJ1-2; D is uncertain. The length of the CDR3 is 11 residues. V lost 7 bases, J lost 5 bases, and 9 bases lay in between. Germline values: CDR1 SGHRS, CDR2 YFSETQ. Here the CDR3 reads CASSNSYGYTF. The CDR3 DNA reads TGCGCCAGCTCGAACAGTTATGGCTACACCTTC.

This clone was counted only a few times. This chain joins TRBV7-9 and TRBJ2-2; D not certain. V was shortened by 5 bases and J by 3 bases, with 10 bases between the two germline ends. This CDR3 spans 14 amino acids. The V gene's germline CDR1 is SEHNR and CDR2 FQNEAQ (reference sequence). The CDR3 nucleotides read TGTGCCAGCAGCCCCGATTGGGACACCGGGGAGCTGTTTTTT. It codes for CASSPDWDTGELFF.